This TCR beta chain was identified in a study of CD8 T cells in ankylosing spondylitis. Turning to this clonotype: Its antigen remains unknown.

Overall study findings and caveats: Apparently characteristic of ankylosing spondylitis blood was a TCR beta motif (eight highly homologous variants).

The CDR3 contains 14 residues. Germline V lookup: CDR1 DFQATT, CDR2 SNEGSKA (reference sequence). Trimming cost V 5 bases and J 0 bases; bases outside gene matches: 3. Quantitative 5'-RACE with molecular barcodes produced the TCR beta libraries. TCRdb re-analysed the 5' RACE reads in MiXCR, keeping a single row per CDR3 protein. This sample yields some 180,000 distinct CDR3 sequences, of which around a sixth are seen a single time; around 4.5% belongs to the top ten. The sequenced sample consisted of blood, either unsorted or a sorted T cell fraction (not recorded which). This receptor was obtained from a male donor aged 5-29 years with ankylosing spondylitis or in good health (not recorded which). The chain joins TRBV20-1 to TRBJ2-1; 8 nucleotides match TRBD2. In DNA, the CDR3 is TGCAGTGCTGCGGGAGGAATCTCCTACAATGAGCAGTTCTTC. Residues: CSAAGGISYNEQFF.